Below are 23 T cell receptor beta chains sequenced from a single sample in a study of T cells in Graves' hyperthyroidism and ophthalmopathy. Researchers amplified the TCR beta CDR3 regions from RNA transcripts. The HTBI primer set drove a first-round RT-PCR of the TCR CDR3. In TCRdb, the multiplex PCR reads were re-called with MiXCR into one record per CDR3 protein. The sample includes about 480,000 distinct CDR3 sequences, around 15% of them seen just once. The specimen was blood. These receptor sequences come from a woman aged 18-35 years with Graves' hyperthyroidism.

The rearrangement links TRBV6-1 to TRBJ2-7; D might be TRBD2 (6 bases). V was pared by 10 bases and J by 2 bases, with 21 bases between. The CDR3 length is 15 residues. The germline V gene encodes CDR1 MNHNS and CDR2 SASEGT. The CDR3 loop is CANPPGREMTYEQYV. CDR3 coding DNA: TGTGCCAACCCCCCGGGACGGGAGATGACCTACGAGCAGTACGTC.

This clonotype occurred many times. The rearrangement links TRBV20-1 to TRBJ2-2; 8 nucleotides agree with TRBD2. Germline V gene lookup returns CDR1 DFQATT and CDR2 SNEGSKA (reference sequence). The CDR3 has 14 amino acids. The V and J ends lost 3 bases and 6 bases, in that order; junction bases with no gene match: 6. CDR3 sequence reads: CSASKSGRAGELFF. The CDR3 coding sequence is TGCAGTGCTAGCAAAAGCGGGAGAGCCGGGGAGCTGTTTTTT.

This clonotype came up many times. The chain has TRBV27 and TRBJ1-2, with 7 bases that match TRBD1. The germline gives CDR1 MNHEY, CDR2 SMNVEV (reference sequence). The V and J ends lost 6 bases and 5 bases, in that order; junction bases with no gene match: 12. The CDR3 covers 15 residues. CDR3 residues: CASRPRDRFFYGYTF. The DNA of the CDR3 is TGTGCCAGCAGACCACGGGACAGATTTTTTTATGGCTACACCTTC.

There are a few counts of this clonotype. This chain uses TRBV7-3 with TRBJ1-1; D is ambiguous. The CDR3 runs to 13 residues. Germline CDR1 reads SGHTA; CDR2 reads FQGTGA. V was pared by 5 bases and J by 5 bases, with 12 bases between. The CDR3 DNA sequence: TGTGCCAGCAGCCCGTCGGTTGGGACTGAAGCTTTCTTT. This gives the protein CASSPSVGTEAFF.

This clonotype was seen ten or more times. Here the CDR3 reads CASSLSRYDEQFF. In nucleotides, the CDR3 is TGTGCCAGCAGCTTAAGTCGGTACGATGAGCAGTTCTTC. The chain uses TRBV7-3 and TRBJ2-1; D is uncertain. The germline gives CDR1 SGHTA, CDR2 FQGTGA. V was pared by 1 base and J by 8 bases, with 9 bases between. There are 13 residues in the CDR3.

The chain has TRBV20-1 and TRBJ1-4; maybe TRBD1 (6 bases). The CDR3 extends over 17 amino acids. V lost 3 bases, J lost 6 bases, and 23 bases lay in between. From germline, CDR1 is DFQATT and CDR2 SNEGSKA (reference sequence). This chain's CDR3 is CSARSARFWGGDEKLFF. The CDR3 coding sequence is TGCAGTGCTAGGTCGGCCCGTTTTTGGGGGGGCGATGAAAAACTGTTTTTT.

This clonotype was recorded at least ten times. The rearrangement joins TRBV11-3 to TRBJ2-1, with D hard to call. CDR1 is SGHNT and CDR2 is YENEEA in the germline V gene. There are 13 residues in the CDR3. V was trimmed by 5 bases and J by 8 bases, leaving 13 bases between them. CDR3 nucleotide sequence: TGTGCCAGCAGCGGCCCGGCAGGATATGAGCAGTTCTTC. Its translation: CASSGPAGYEQFF.

This clonotype came up a few times. V is TRBV30 and J is TRBJ2-1, with D tentatively TRBD2 (6 bases). The V and J ends lost 1 base and 10 bases respectively, with 20 bases between them. The germline CDR1 and CDR2 sequences are GTSNPN and SVGIG (reference sequence). CDR3 length: 15 residues. Here the CDR3 DNA reads TGTGCCTGGAGTGCATTAGCGGATGCGGGTTGGGAGCAGTTCTTC. Its protein is CAWSALADAGWEQFF. The variable domain in full, with the rest retrieved from reference TRBV30 and TRBJ2-1, is SQTIHQWPATLVQPVGSPLSLECTVEGTSNPNLYWYRQAAGRGLQLLFYSVGIGQISSEVPQNLSASRPQDRQFILSSKKLLLSDSGFYLCAWSALADAGWEQFFGPGTRLTVL.

Only a few counts were recorded for this clonotype. The chain recombines TRBV6-1 with TRBJ2-5; D call uncertain. CDR3 length: 11 residues. Trimming cost V 3 bases and J 7 bases, with 6 bases left between them. CDR1 MNHNS and CDR2 SASEGT come from the germline V gene. Here the CDR3 reads CASSDPATQYF. CDR3 coding DNA: TGTGCCAGCAGTGACCCAGCGACCCAGTACTTC.

This clonotype was observed many times. This sequence joins TRBV12-3 or TRBV12-4 and TRBJ1-1, with 8 bases matching TRBD1. Unmatched junction bases numbered 4, after V lost 6 bases and J lost 1 base. CDR3 size: 14 residues. The CDR3 coding sequence is TGTGCCAGCAGCTCAGGGGGCTGGAACACTGAAGCTTTCTTT. Its translation: CASSSGGWNTEAFF.

V usage is TRBV19 and J usage is TRBJ1-2; 7 bases are shared with TRBD1. Germline values: CDR1 LNHDA, CDR2 SQIVND (reference sequence). The CDR3 covers 15 residues. V lost 5 bases, J lost 4 bases, and 10 bases stayed unmatched. CDR3 residues: CASSPLDRNFYGYTF. CDR3 sequence (DNA): TGTGCCAGTAGTCCTTTGGACAGGAACTTCTATGGCTACACCTTC.

The rearrangement joins TRBV4-1 to TRBJ2-1; D is undetermined. Trimming left V 5 bases short and J 9 bases short, with 8 bases between. CDR1 and CDR2 (germline): MGHRA, YSYEKL. This CDR3 comprises 11 residues. CDR3 in amino acids: CASSAVGEQFF. The CDR3 region has the DNA TGCGCCAGCAGCGCGGTGGGTGAGCAGTTCTTC.

This clonotype was picked up many times. This chain links TRBV5-6 with TRBJ1-4, with unresolved D. Trimming pared 2 bases from V and 4 bases from J, leaving 12 bases between. CDR1 and CDR2 (germline): SGHDT, YYEEEE. There are 15 residues in the CDR3. The CDR3 spells CASSFLEIHNEKLFF. The CDR3 DNA reads as TGTGCCAGCAGCTTCTTGGAGATACATAATGAAAAACTGTTTTTT. Drawing the rest from reference TRBV5-6 and TRBJ1-4, the complete variable domain is DAGVTQSPTHLIKTRGQQVTLRCSPKSGHDTVSWYQQALGQGPQFIFQYYEEEERQRGNFPDRFSGHQFPNYSSELNVNALLLGDSALYLCASSFLEIHNEKLFFGSGTQLSVL.

This clonotype was counted many times. CDR3 DNA sequence: TGCGCCAGCAGCTTTAACAGGGAAAACACTGAAGCTTTCTTT. This codes for CASSFNRENTEAFF. This chain uses TRBV5-1 with TRBJ1-1; a possible D gene is TRBD1 (6 bases). Germline V lookup: CDR1 SGHRS, CDR2 YFSETQ. V was cut by 2 bases and J by 2 bases, with 10 bases left in between. This CDR3 comprises 14 residues. Using reference TRBV5-1 and TRBJ1-1 for the parts outside the CDR3, the full variable domain is KAGVTQTPRYLIKTRGQQVTLSCSPISGHRSVSWYQQTPGQGLQFLFEYFSETQRNKGNFPGRFSGRQFSNSRSEMNVSTLELGDSALYLCASSFNRENTEAFFGQGTRLTVV.

This clonotype was recorded at least ten times. This rearrangement joins TRBV12-3 or TRBV12-4 to TRBJ2-1, with 9 bases matching TRBD2. V dropped 6 bases and J dropped 9; count of bases not matched to a gene: 12. CDR3 length: 15 residues. CDR3 loop: CASSRIAGVEGEQFF. The CDR3 bases are TGTGCCAGCAGCCGTATAGCGGGAGTGGAGGGTGAGCAGTTCTTC.

This chain connects TRBV19 to TRBJ1-3; D remains unclear. Germline V gene data show CDR1 as LNHDA and CDR2 as SQIVND (reference sequence). V was pared by 6 bases and J by 7 bases, with 13 bases between. CDR3 length: 13 amino acids. CDR3: CASSRMKGNTIYF. CDR3 sequence (DNA): TGTGCCAGTAGCCGGATGAAAGGGAACACCATATATTTT.

This clonotype was recorded at least ten times. This rearrangement joins TRBV27 to TRBJ1-2; possible D gene TRBD1, 6 bases. The length of the CDR3 is 14 residues. Trimming stripped 7 bases from V and 4 bases from J, with 16 bases between. The germline gives CDR1 MNHEY, CDR2 SMNVEV (reference sequence). The CDR3 DNA is TGTGCCAGCACCTCTCCCCTAGGGGGCTATGGCTACACCTTC. This encodes CASTSPLGGYGYTF.

The genes are TRBV19 and TRBJ1-6; D perhaps matches TRBD1 (5 bases). Trimming removed 4 bases at V and 5 bases at J, with 9 bases between. Germline CDR1 is LNHDA and CDR2 is SQIVND (reference sequence). The CDR3 extends over 14 amino acids. CDR3 in DNA: TGTGCCAGTAGTAACCCAGGGAATAATTCACCCCTCCACTTT. As protein: CASSNPGNNSPLHF.

This clonotype was recorded at least ten times. This chain joins TRBV5-6 and TRBJ1-2, with TRBD1 matching 7 bases. Per germline, CDR1 SGHDT and CDR2 YYEEEE. This CDR3 spans 14 amino acids. V shed 3 bases and J 4 bases; nucleotides not matched to a gene: 6. The CDR3 protein is CASSSGTAGYGYTF. CDR3 DNA sequence: TGTGCCAGCAGCTCCGGGACAGCAGGCTATGGCTACACCTTC.

This chain connects TRBV18 to TRBJ1-2; the D gene is possibly TRBD1 (5 bases). V lost 2 bases, J lost 7 bases, and 14 bases lay in between. Germline values: CDR1 KGHSH, CDR2 LQKENI. The CDR3 contains 14 residues. In DNA form, the CDR3 reads TGTGCCAGCTCACCAGCAGTGGGGCCGGGTGGCTACACCTTC. Its translation: CASSPAVGPGGYTF. The full variable domain, its missing parts supplied by reference TRBV18 and TRBJ1-2, is NAGVMQNPRHLVRRRGQEARLRCSPMKGHSHVYWYRQLPEEGLKFMVYLQKENIIDESGMPKERFSAEFPKEGPSILRIQQVVRGDSAAYFCASSPAVGPGGYTFGSGTRLTVV.

This clonotype was counted many times. The V call is TRBV7-8, the J call TRBJ2-3; D is uncertain. CDR1 and CDR2 from the germline V gene are SGHVS and FQNEAQ. V was clipped by 1 base and J by 1 base, with 9 bases between them. The CDR3 spans 15 residues. The CDR3 here is CASSLGSWGTDTQYF. The CDR3 nucleotides read TGTGCCAGCAGCTTAGGGAGTTGGGGCACAGATACGCAGTATTTT.

This clonotype was recorded many times. The V and J genes are TRBV12-3 or TRBV12-4 and TRBJ1-1; D may be TRBD1 (5 bases). Trimming pared 8 bases from V and 1 base from J, leaving 17 bases between. The CDR3 is 15 amino acids. This CDR3 is CASGSTDRRNTEAFF. CDR3 DNA sequence: TGTGCCAGCGGCTCGACAGACCGTAGGAACACTGAAGCTTTCTTT.

The table lists this clonotype with many counts. The chain combines TRBV11-3 with TRBJ2-7; 8 bases are a match to TRBD1. V lost 6 bases to trimming and J lost 6 bases; unmatched junction nucleotides: 10. In germline, CDR1 is SGHNT, CDR2 YENEEA. The CDR3 has 14 amino acids. The CDR3 reads CASSIRQGRGEQYF. The CDR3, as DNA: TGTGCCAGCAGTATAAGACAGGGGCGCGGCGAGCAGTACTTC.